This entry lists 30 T cell receptor beta chains sequenced from one sample in a study of a mutant IDH1 vaccine in newly diagnosed glioma (dated by TCRdb to 2020 to 2023). These receptors have no known antigen. This specimen's time point label, interpreted: week 23, last vaccination. Each vaccine dose, consisting of 300 ug of a 20-mer mutant IDH1 peptide in Montanide, was administered subcutaneously with topical imiquimod. Library construction relied on the immunoSEQ multiplex PCR assay. TCRdb took this table from immuneACCESS and kept in-frame rearrangements with V and J called. Such tables lack part of the clones; where checked against another copy, unresolved V genes explain under half of the gap, and the rest is unexplained. Here the sample has approximately 44,000 clones; 80% to 95% occur a single time. The ten biggest clones cover roughly 4% of the sample. The sample here was PBMCs, taken from a glioma patient whose treatment included an IDH1 peptide vaccine. The receptors here all came from a man in his fifties with glioma.

V gene TRBV5-8 combines with J gene TRBJ1-3, with TRBD1 identical over 9 bases. V was pared by 1 base and J by 4 bases, with 6 bases of the junction left unmatched. Germline CDR1 reads SGHTS; CDR2 reads YDEGEE. This CDR3 region has 16 residues. CDR3 region: CASSLYGTGIGNTIYF. The CDR3 nucleotides read TGTGCCAGCAGCTTGTACGGGACAGGGATCGGAAACACCATATATTTT.

This chain connects TRBV19 to TRBJ2-7; TRBD1 is a possible D gene (5 bases). CDR1 is LNHDA and CDR2 is SQIVND in the germline V gene (reference sequence). CDR3 length: 13 amino acids. V gave up 4 bases and J gave up 3 bases, with 10 bases separating them. The CDR3 DNA follows: TGTGCCAGTAGTACCTCAGGGTACTACGAGCAGTACTTC. Translation gives CASSTSGYYEQYF.

The rearrangement links TRBV30 to TRBJ2-7; D may be TRBD2 (5 bases). The CDR3 has 12 residues. CDR1 and CDR2 (germline): GTSNPN, SVGIG (reference sequence). Trimming took 4 bases from V and 3 from J, leaving 10 bases between them. The DNA for the CDR3 is TGTGCCTGGACCTCAGGAGGCTACGAGCAGTACTTC. Residues: CAWTSGGYEQYF.

The chain employs TRBV27 and TRBJ2-4, with D possibly matching TRBD2 (7 bases). Trimming left V 6 bases short and J 3 bases short, with 21 bases between. CDR1 MNHEY and CDR2 SMNVEV come from the germline V gene (reference sequence). The CDR3 extends over 17 amino acids. CDR3 protein: CASSKNNREGDKNIQYF. The CDR3 DNA follows: TGTGCCAGCAGCAAGAATAACAGGGAGGGGGACAAAAACATTCAGTACTTC.

This chain joins TRBV5-6 and TRBJ2-3, with D tentatively TRBD2 (5 bases). CDR1 and CDR2 (germline): SGHDT, YYEEEE. The length of the CDR3 is 16 residues. V was trimmed by 4 bases and J by 4 bases, leaving 19 bases between them. CDR3 nucleotide sequence: TGTGCCAGCAGCCCTCTTGCTTCGGGGAACCCAGATACGCAGTATTTT. This codes for CASSPLASGNPDTQYF.

The genes are TRBV7-2 and TRBJ1-2; 8 bases are a match to TRBD1. With V trimmed by 5 bases and J by 14 bases, 10 bases remained unmatched. From germline, CDR1 is SGHTA and CDR2 FQGNSA. The CDR3 covers 12 residues. CDR3 in DNA: TGTGCCAGCAGCAAGGACAGGGTTCGTCAGACCTTC. Translating it yields CASSKDRVRQTF.

The V and J genes are TRBV10-3 and TRBJ2-1; a weak D match, TRBD1 (7 bases). This CDR3 is built from 15 residues. Trimming took 2 bases from V and 7 from J, leaving 15 bases between them. Germline V gene sequence: CDR1 ENHRY, CDR2 SYGVKD. The CDR3 loop is CAISEPKTGRNEQFF. The CDR3 DNA is TGTGCCATCAGTGAGCCCAAGACAGGGAGGAATGAGCAGTTCTTC.

In the case of this clone: At one boundary the junction diverges from the germline segment, which might be a read error. The rearrangement uses TRBV14 and TRBJ1-1; D is uncertain. Germline CDR1 and CDR2: SGHDN and FVKESK. The CDR3 is 13 amino acids. The CDR3 sequence: CASSQGRNSEAFF. DNA for the CDR3: TGTGCCAGCAGCCAAGGTAGGAACTCTGAAGCTTTCTTT.

The chain is built from TRBV5-1 and TRBJ2-2, with 8 positions matching TRBD2. V was pared by 2 bases and J by 7 bases, with 13 bases of the junction left unmatched. The CDR3 consists of 17 residues. Germline V gene lookup returns CDR1 SGHRS and CDR2 YFSETQ. DNA of the CDR3: TGCGCCAGCAGCTTTACCACTAACGGGAGGGCAAGCGGGGAGCTGTTTTTT. Translation gives CASSFTTNGRASGELFF.

The chain recombines TRBV30 with TRBJ1-1; D gene unclear. Per the germline V gene, CDR1 is GTSNPN and CDR2 is SVGIG (reference sequence). V was cut by 1 base and J by 6 bases, with 6 bases left in between. The CDR3 has 11 amino acids. In nucleotides, the CDR3 is TGTGCCTGGAGTGAAAGCCCTGAAGCTTTCTTT. It encodes CAWSESPEAFF.

This clone was recorded a few times. This chain uses TRBV15 with TRBJ1-1; 7 bases are a match to TRBD1. In germline, CDR1 is LNHNV, CDR2 YYDKDF (reference sequence). CDR3 length: 16 residues. V dropped 0 bases and J dropped 3; count of bases not matched to a gene: 7. The CDR3 nucleotides read TGTGCCACCAGCAGAGATCACGTCAGGGGGTACACTGAAGCTTTCTTT. Translation: CATSRDHVRGYTEAFF.

The CDR3 is CASSLPSGGSTGELFF. The CDR3 nucleotides read TGTGCCAGCAGCTTGCCTAGCGGGGGTTCCACCGGGGAGCTGTTTTTT. This chain uses TRBV5-6 with TRBJ2-2; TRBD2 agrees at 10 bases. V shed 1 base and J 4 bases; nucleotides not matched to a gene: 4. The CDR3 length is 16 residues. Per germline, CDR1 SGHDT and CDR2 YYEEEE.

The chain combines TRBV9 with TRBJ2-6; TRBD1 aligns across 8 bases. The CDR3 has 18 amino acids. The V segment lost 4 bases and the J segment 0 bases; nucleotides outside the gene matches: 9. Germline V gives CDR1 SGDLS, CDR2 YYNGEE. The CDR3 spells CASSHSGTGTSGANVLTF. CDR3 DNA: TGTGCCAGCAGCCACTCCGGGACAGGAACCTCTGGGGCCAACGTCCTGACTTTC.

The DNA for the CDR3 is TGCGCCAGCAGCTTACAGGGGGCTAACTATGGCTACACCTTC. Translated, it gives CASSLQGANYGYTF. V and J are TRBV5-1 and TRBJ1-2; 8 bases align to TRBD1. With V trimmed by 2 bases and J by 0 bases, 0 bases remained unmatched. This CDR3 spans 14 amino acids. Germline V gene lookup returns CDR1 SGHRS and CDR2 YFSETQ.

The chain carries TRBV6-1 and TRBJ2-5, with D possibly TRBD2 on 6 matching bases. CDR1 and CDR2 (germline): MNHNS, SASEGT. This CDR3 has 13 residues. Trimming stripped 6 bases from V and 5 bases from J, with 13 bases between. CDR3 in amino acids: CASSLTRGETQYF. In DNA, the CDR3 is TGTGCCAGCAGCTTGACCCGGGGGGAGACCCAGTACTTC.

This clone was observed a single time. The CDR3 coding sequence is TGTGCCAGCAGTTCTCACGGGCAGGGTAACTATGGCTACACCTTC. This translates into CASSSHGQGNYGYTF. The J gene is TRBJ1-2, the V gene TRBV6-5; perhaps TRBD1 as D (5 bases). The CDR3 has 15 residues. V was pared by 4 bases and J by 1 base, with 13 bases between. Looked up from germline, CDR1 is MNHEY and CDR2 is SVGAGI.

V is TRBV4-2 and J is TRBJ1-5; possibly TRBD1 for D (5 bases). Germline CDR1 reads LGHNA; CDR2 reads YNFKEQ. This CDR3 is 15 amino acids long. V was cut by 2 bases and J by 6 bases, with 14 bases left in between. The CDR3 sequence: CASSQSDGGGQPQHF. The CDR3 region has the DNA TGTGCCAGCAGCCAATCCGACGGGGGGGGTCAGCCCCAGCATTTT.

By its share, this clone is medium-sized. The V and J genes are TRBV4-2 and TRBJ1-1; no clear D. Germline assignment: CDR1 LGHNA and CDR2 YNFKEQ. The V gene lost 0 bases and the J gene lost 1 base, with 12 bases spanning the gap. The CDR3 has 16 residues. The DNA of the CDR3 is TGTGCCAGCAGCCAAGAGGCGGGCAGGCAGAACACTGAAGCTTTCTTT. Protein: CASSQEAGRQNTEAFF.

This clone occurred once. The chain is built from TRBV6-1 and TRBJ1-6, with 10 positions matching TRBD1. Unmatched junction bases numbered 15, after V lost 0 bases and J lost 10 bases. Germline V gene sequence: CDR1 MNHNS, CDR2 SASEGT. There are 19 residues in the CDR3. CDR3 DNA: TGTGCCAGCAGTGAAGCTAGGACAGGGGGTCTCCGTAAAGGATCACCCCTCCACTTT. Its translation: CASSEARTGGLRKGSPLHF.

The chain uses TRBV7-2 and TRBJ1-2; the D gene is possibly TRBD1 (5 bases). V was pared by 5 bases and J by 4 bases, with 20 bases between. From germline, CDR1 is SGHTA and CDR2 FQGNSA. CDR3 length: 16 amino acids. CDR3 coding DNA: TGTGCCAGCAGCCAAAGCTACACGGGACGGTCCTATGGCTACACCTTC. This sequence encodes CASSQSYTGRSYGYTF.

This rearrangement joins TRBV5-5 to TRBJ1-1; D ambiguous. V was pared by 4 bases and J by 0 bases, with 16 bases between. Germline V gene sequence: CDR1 SGHKS, CDR2 YYEKEE (reference sequence). This CDR3 contains 16 residues. As DNA, the CDR3 is TGTGCCAGCAGCCCAGTCTACTCCCCAATGAACACTGAAGCTTTCTTT. As protein: CASSPVYSPMNTEAFF.

This chain links TRBV7-9 with TRBJ2-5; the D gene is possibly TRBD2 (5 bases). Germline CDR1 is SEHNR and CDR2 is FQNEAQ (reference sequence). Trimming cost V 5 bases and J 10 bases, with 11 bases left between them. CDR3 length: 11 residues. DNA for the CDR3: TGTGCCAGCAGCCGCCGGGGAATCCAGTACTTC. Translating it yields CASSRRGIQYF.

The chain is built from TRBV30 and TRBJ1-1; D is uncertain. The V and J ends lost 3 bases and 2 bases respectively, with 13 bases between them. The CDR3 spans 14 residues. Germline V gene lookup returns CDR1 GTSNPN and CDR2 SVGIG (reference sequence). The CDR3 DNA sequence: TGTGCCTGGAGCTTAGGTCCTTCTAACACTGAAGCTTTCTTT. The encoded protein is CAWSLGPSNTEAFF.

The chain combines TRBV5-8 with TRBJ2-2, with 7 bases identical to TRBD1. This CDR3 region has 15 residues. Germline CDR1 reads SGHTS; CDR2 reads YDEGEE. V dropped 0 bases and J dropped 5; count of bases not matched to a gene: 4. This CDR3 is CASSLDRGFTGELFF. The CDR3 coding sequence is TGTGCCAGCAGCTTGGACAGGGGCTTTACCGGGGAGCTGTTTTTT.

About this clone itself: In the same sample, other DNA sequences code for this CDR3. This rearrangement joins TRBV5-1 to TRBJ2-3; 9 bases align to TRBD2. Germline trimming cut 0 bases from V and 1 base from J; bases unmatched to any gene: 0. Germline loops: CDR1 SGHRS, CDR2 YFSETQ. This CDR3 contains 15 residues. The CDR3 region is CASSLGLAGTDTQYF. The CDR3 DNA is TGCGCCAGCAGCTTGGGACTAGCGGGCACAGATACGCAGTATTTT.

This sequence joins TRBV7-2 and TRBJ1-5; perhaps TRBD1 as D (6 bases). This CDR3 has 13 amino acids. V lost 7 bases and J 7 bases, leaving 14 bases between the germline ends. Germline V gene sequence: CDR1 SGHTA, CDR2 FQGNSA. DNA for the CDR3: TGTGCCAGCACCCCGGGGGGCGCGCAGCCCCAGCATTTT. It is translated as CASTPGGAQPQHF.

The chain has TRBV2 and TRBJ1-2; possible D gene TRBD1, 6 bases. The CDR3 spans 14 residues. Between the trimmed V and J ends, which lost 1 base and 6 bases, there was a span of 12 bases. CDR1 SNHLY and CDR2 FYNNEI come from the germline V gene. The DNA for the CDR3 is TGTGCCAGCAGTGAAGGGGACATAGTGGATGGCTACACCTTC. Translating it yields CASSEGDIVDGYTF. Variable domain in full (rest from reference TRBV2 and TRBJ1-2): EPEVTQTPSHQVTQMGQEVILRCVPISNHLYFYWYRQILGQKVEFLVSFYNNEISEKSEIFDDQFSVERPDGSNFTLKIRSTKLEDSAMYFCASSEGDIVDGYTFGSGTRLTVV.

V is TRBV5-1 and J is TRBJ1-4; D perhaps matches TRBD1 (5 bases). The CDR3 has 13 amino acids. Germline lookup yields CDR1 SGHRS and CDR2 YFSETQ. V was pared by 1 base and J by 5 bases, with 6 bases between. CDR3 protein: CASSLRQNEKLFF. CDR3 sequence (DNA): TGCGCCAGCAGCTTGAGACAGAATGAAAAACTGTTTTTT.

This clone came up once. The chain carries TRBV4-1 and TRBJ1-5; TRBD1 aligns across 9 bases. Per the germline V gene, CDR1 is MGHRA and CDR2 is YSYEKL. The CDR3 has 14 amino acids. V trimming: 2 bases; J trimming: 9 bases; junction bases outside the gene matches: 5. The DNA for the CDR3 is TGCGCCAGCAGCCAAAGGACAGGGGACCGGCCCCAGCATTTT. This sequence encodes CASSQRTGDRPQHF.

V is TRBV29-1 and J is TRBJ1-1; 9 bases fit TRBD1. V shed 4 bases and J 1 base; nucleotides not matched to a gene: 1. The CDR3 consists of 13 residues. Germline-derived CDR1 and CDR2 are SQVTM and ANQGSEA. The CDR3 loop reads CSVAGQGNTEAFF. CDR3 DNA sequence: TGCAGCGTTGCGGGACAGGGGAACACTGAAGCTTTCTTT.